What follows are 3 T cell receptor beta chains derived from one specimen sequenced in a study of cytomegalovirus exposure and HLA in healthy donors. The PCR was carried out with 60 Vbeta primers and 13 Jbeta primers. Only in-frame clones appear in the TCRdb table, and some are missing; sequencing was by immunoSEQ multiplex PCR. The top ten hold 1.6% of the sample, which has 190,000 or so clones, 80% to 85% seen once. Sample: PBMCs. The receptors derive from a man aged 50 or older in good health and CMV-seronegative.

CDR3 bases: TGTGCCAGCACCCGGGACAGGGGAGGGGAGACCCAGTACTTC. Protein: CASTRDRGGETQYF. The chain couples TRBV21-1 to TRBJ2-5; TRBD1, the D gene given by the table, was not confirmed from the DNA. TRBV21-1 is given as a pseudogene. The CDR3 loop spans 14 amino acids.

The gene calls are TRBV6-5 and TRBJ2-7; TRBD1 matches 7 bases. CDR3 length: 13 residues. Germline CDR1 reads MNHEY; CDR2 reads SVGAGI. Trimming at V came to 4 bases and at J to 4 bases, leaving 4 bases not matched to a gene. The CDR3 sequence: CASSWGRGYEQYF. The CDR3 DNA is TGTGCCAGCAGTTGGGGCAGGGGGTACGAGCAGTACTTC.

The V gene is TRBV18, the J gene TRBJ2-3; TRBD2 matches 11 bases. There are 16 residues in the CDR3. CDR1 and CDR2 (germline): KGHSH, LQKENI. The V gene end was trimmed by 4 bases and the J gene end by 3 bases; junction bases not matched to a gene: 6. DNA of the CDR3: TGTGCCAGCTCACTCGAGACTAGCGGGGCAACAGATACGCAGTATTTT. Translation gives CASSLETSGATDTQYF.